This TCR beta chain was captured by sequencing in a study of shared clonotypes between healthy human individuals. Germline-derived CDR1 and CDR2 are MNHEY and SMNVEV (reference sequence). The V and J ends lost 5 bases and 2 bases, in that order; junction bases with no gene match: 8. The CDR3 has 16 residues. Repertoires were generated with immunoSEQ multiplex PCR, while TCRdb's copy carries only in-frame clones and drops some. The table has approximately 530,000 clones, around 95% seen once. The chain carries TRBV27 and TRBJ2-3; 9 bases fit TRBD1. This clonotype was sampled from a woman aged 25 to 39 in good health. The sample comprised naive CD4+ T cells sorted from blood. This sample's subset: CD45RA+ positively selected. The CDR3 is CASSLTGTGNTDTQYF. DNA for the CDR3: TGTGCCAGCAGTCTAACCGGGACAGGGAACACAGATACGCAGTATTTT.